This TCR beta chain was documented in a study of T cell changes during pregnancy in multiple sclerosis. Germline CDR1 and CDR2: LNHDA and SQIVND (reference sequence). J was trimmed by 6 bases and V by 3 bases; bases with no gene match: 5. The CDR3 runs to 14 residues. Sequencing used immunoSEQ multiplex PCR; TCRdb keeps in-frame clones, though not all of them. In the table there are 90,000 to 150,000 clones, about 93% of which are singletons. The chain combines TRBV19 with TRBJ1-5, with 7 bases aligning to TRBD1. The sample consisted of peripheral blood, taken before pregnancy. The source of this sequence is a female donor with multiple sclerosis, enrolled in a pregnancy study. CDR3 nucleotides: TGTGCCAGTAGTATTAGACAGGGTGGTCAGCCCCAGCATTTT. Translating it yields CASSIRQGGQPQHF.